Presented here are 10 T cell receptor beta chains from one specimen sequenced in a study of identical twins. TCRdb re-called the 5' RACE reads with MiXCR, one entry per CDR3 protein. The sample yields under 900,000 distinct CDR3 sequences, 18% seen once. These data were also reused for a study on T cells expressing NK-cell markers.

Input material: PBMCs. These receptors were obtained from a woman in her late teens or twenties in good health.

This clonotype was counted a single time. CDR3 coding DNA: TGTGCCAGCAGTTCTTCAGCCTACTATGGCTACACCTTC. Translated, it gives CASSSSAYYGYTF. The chain uses TRBV12-3 or TRBV12-4 and TRBJ1-2; no firm D call. Between the trimmed V and J ends, which lost 4 bases and 3 bases, there was a span of 9 bases. The CDR3 runs 13 residues.

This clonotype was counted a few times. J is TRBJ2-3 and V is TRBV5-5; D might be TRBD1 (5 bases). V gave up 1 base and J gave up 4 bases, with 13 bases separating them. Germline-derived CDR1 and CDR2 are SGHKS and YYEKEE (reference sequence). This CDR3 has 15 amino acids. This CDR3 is CASSLLGVRPDTQYF. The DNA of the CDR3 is TGTGCCAGCAGCTTGCTAGGGGTGAGGCCAGATACGCAGTATTTT. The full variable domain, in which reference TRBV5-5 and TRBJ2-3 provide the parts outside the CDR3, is DAGVTQSPTHLIKTRGQQVTLRCSPISGHKSVSWYQQVLGQGPQFIFQYYEKEERGRGNFPDRFSARQFPNYSSELNVNALLLGDSALYLCASSLLGVRPDTQYFGPGTRLTVL.

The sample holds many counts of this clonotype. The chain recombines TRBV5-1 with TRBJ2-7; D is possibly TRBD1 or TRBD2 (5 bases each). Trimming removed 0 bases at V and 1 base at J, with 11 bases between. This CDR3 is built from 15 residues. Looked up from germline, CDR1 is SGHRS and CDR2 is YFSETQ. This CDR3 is CASSLEGTGSYEQYF. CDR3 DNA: TGCGCCAGCAGCTTGGAAGGGACGGGATCCTACGAGCAGTACTTC.

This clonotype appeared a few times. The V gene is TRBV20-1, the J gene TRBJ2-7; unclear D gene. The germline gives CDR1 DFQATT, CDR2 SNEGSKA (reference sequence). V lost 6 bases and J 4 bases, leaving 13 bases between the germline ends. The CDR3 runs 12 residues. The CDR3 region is CSADSLGYEQYF. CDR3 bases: TGCAGTGCGGATAGTTTAGGGTACGAGCAGTACTTC.

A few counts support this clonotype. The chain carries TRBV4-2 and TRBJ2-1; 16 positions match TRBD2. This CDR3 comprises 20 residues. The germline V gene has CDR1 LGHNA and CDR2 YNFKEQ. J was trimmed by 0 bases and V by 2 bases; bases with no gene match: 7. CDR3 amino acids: CASSQSGTSGGARSYNEQFF. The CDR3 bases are TGTGCCAGCAGCCAATCCGGGACTAGCGGGGGGGCCCGCTCCTACAATGAGCAGTTCTTC.

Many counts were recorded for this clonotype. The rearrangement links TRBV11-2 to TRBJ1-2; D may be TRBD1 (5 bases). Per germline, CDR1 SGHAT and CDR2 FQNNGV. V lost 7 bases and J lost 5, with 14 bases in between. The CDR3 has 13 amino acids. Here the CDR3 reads CASTLGTGYGYTF. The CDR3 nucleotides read TGTGCCAGCACCTTGGGGACGGGGTATGGCTACACCTTC.

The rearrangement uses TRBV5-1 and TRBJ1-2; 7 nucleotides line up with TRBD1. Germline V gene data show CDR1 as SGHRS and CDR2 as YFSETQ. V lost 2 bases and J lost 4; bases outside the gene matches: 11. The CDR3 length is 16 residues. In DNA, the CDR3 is TGCGCCAGCAGCTTATCCACAGGGGCCCAGATCTATGGCTACACCTTC. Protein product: CASSLSTGAQIYGYTF.

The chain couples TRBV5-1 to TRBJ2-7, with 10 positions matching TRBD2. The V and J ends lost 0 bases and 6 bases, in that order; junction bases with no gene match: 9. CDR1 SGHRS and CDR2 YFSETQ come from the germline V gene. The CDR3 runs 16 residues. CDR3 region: CASSLGRLAGEREQYF. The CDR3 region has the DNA TGCGCCAGCAGCTTGGGCCGGCTAGCGGGAGAACGCGAGCAGTACTTC.

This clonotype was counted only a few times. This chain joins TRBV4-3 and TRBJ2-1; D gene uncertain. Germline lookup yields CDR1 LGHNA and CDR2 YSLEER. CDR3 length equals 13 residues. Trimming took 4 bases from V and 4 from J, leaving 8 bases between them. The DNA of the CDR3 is TGCGCCAGCAGCCCCTGGGCGTACAATGAGCAGTTCTTC. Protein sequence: CASSPWAYNEQFF.

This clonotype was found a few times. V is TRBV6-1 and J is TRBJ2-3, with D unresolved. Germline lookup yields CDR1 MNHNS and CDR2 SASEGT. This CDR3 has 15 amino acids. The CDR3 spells CVASGSLGVTDTQYF. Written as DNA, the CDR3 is TGTGTCGCTAGTGGCTCTCTTGGGGTCACAGATACGCAGTATTTT.